This is a list of T cell receptor beta chains from one sample in a study of CD8 T cells in ankylosing spondylitis. TCRdb ran MiXCR on the 5' RACE reads and lists one entry per CDR3 protein. The sample lists about 200,000 distinct CDR3 sequences; roughly 12% were seen once. The sequencing input was blood, either unsorted or a sorted T cell fraction (not recorded which). These receptor sequences come from a male donor with ankylosing spondylitis or in good health (not recorded which). CDR3s include the opening cysteine and the closing phenylalanine or tryptophan.

TRBV4-1	16	TRBJ2-3	CASSPRTSGGQDTQYF
TRBV11-2	15	TRBJ1-5	CASSLGQGPIQPQHF
TRBV3-1	15	TRBJ2-1	CASSQERGPYNEQFF
TRBV5-1	17	TRBJ2-3	CASSSTLAGRSTDTQYF
TRBV4-2	18	TRBJ2-3	CASSPAGLAGSGTDTQYF
TRBV3-1	15	TRBJ2-1	CASSRTSGIVKEQFF
TRBV7-9	14	TRBJ1-5	CASSVTGSNQPQHF
TRBV12-3/TRBV12-4	13	TRBJ2-7	CASSQGQEDEQYF
TRBV5-8	15	TRBJ2-3	CASSLDGGVADTQYF
TRBV27	14	TRBJ2-3	CASGGSRTTEAQYF
TRBV12-3/TRBV12-4	17	TRBJ1-2	CASSLGQARALHYGYTF
TRBV5-1	15	TRBJ2-7	CASSLDGIPGGEQYF
TRBV27	13	TRBJ1-2	CASSFSRDHGYTF
TRBV30	13	TRBJ2-5	CAWRADRGETQYF
TRBV7-9	12	TRBJ2-1	CASSAGTDEQFF
TRBV7-9	13	TRBJ2-7	CASNLPGDYEQYF
TRBV29-1	12	TRBJ2-7	CSVMDRDHEQYF
TRBV6-6	13	TRBJ2-7	CASRGTSRDEQYF